Below are 13 T cell receptor beta chains sequenced from a single sample in a study of beta chain features in type 1 diabetes. Isolated RNA was reverse transcribed in full, so expressed TCRB transcripts were sequenced. Sequencing was performed with immunoSEQ multiplex PCR; in TCRdb, only in-frame clones are kept and a portion is missing. The sample has 20,000 to 25,000 clones, 60% to 75% seen once. Sequenced: Tregs from blood. The source of these receptors is a woman in her thirties or forties in good health.

The genes are TRBV2 and TRBJ2-1; the D gene is possibly TRBD2 (7 bases). The germline V and J ends were trimmed by 9 bases and 3 bases, with 12 bases remaining between them. Germline V gives CDR1 SNHLY, CDR2 FYNNEI. The CDR3 is made up of 13 amino acids. The CDR3 reads CASRGAYYNEQFF. CDR3 in DNA: TGTGCCAGTCGGGGGGCTTACTACAATGAGCAGTTCTTC.

J is TRBJ2-1 and V is TRBV11-2; D may be TRBD2 (5 bases). The CDR3 totals 13 residues. Germline CDR1 and CDR2: SGHAT and FQNNGV. The V end was cut by 1 base, the J end by 4 bases, with 5 bases between. The CDR3, as DNA: TGTGCCAGCAGCTTAGGGGAGTACAATGAGCAGTTCTTC. This codes for CASSLGEYNEQFF.

CDR3 coding DNA: TGTGCCAGTAGTATCTCGGCGGGGGCCTCAGCTGGGGCGGATACGCAGTATTTT. It is translated as CASSISAGASAGADTQYF. This rearrangement joins TRBV19 to TRBJ2-3, with D tentatively TRBD2 (7 bases). The germline V gene encodes CDR1 LNHDA and CDR2 SQIVND (reference sequence). This CDR3 comprises 18 residues. V was trimmed by 3 bases and J by 6 bases, leaving 25 bases between them.

The chain carries TRBV6-6 and TRBJ1-1, with TRBD1 as a possible D gene (6 bases). Trimming pared 7 bases from V and 11 bases from J, leaving 20 bases between. CDR1 MNHNY and CDR2 SVGAGI come from the germline V gene (reference sequence). This CDR3 region has 13 residues. CDR3 bases: TGTGCCAGCACCGCAGGGGCCTCCGTTGAGGCTTTCTTT. This encodes CASTAGASVEAFF.

V is TRBV12-5 and J is TRBJ2-7, with TRBD2 matching 14 bases. Unmatched junction bases numbered 2, after V lost 2 bases and J lost 2 bases. The CDR3 length is 16 residues. Germline V gene data show CDR1 as LGHNT and CDR2 as FRNRAP. CDR3 bases: TGTGCTAGTGGTTTGACGGGACTAGCGGGGGCCTACGAGCAGTACTTC. It specifies CASGLTGLAGAYEQYF.

This chain uses TRBV6-1 with TRBJ2-7; D perhaps matches TRBD1 (8 bases). There are 13 residues in the CDR3. Trimming left V 7 bases short and J 3 bases short, with 13 bases between. Germline lookup yields CDR1 MNHNS and CDR2 SASEGT. The CDR3 reads CASNRGGLYEQYF. The CDR3 coding sequence is TGTGCCAGCAACAGGGGGGGACTCTACGAGCAGTACTTC.

The gene calls are TRBV7-6 and TRBJ2-7; 7 nucleotides line up with TRBD1. Germline V gene sequence: CDR1 SGHVS, CDR2 FNYEAQ. The CDR3 has 16 amino acids. J gave up 1 base and V 4 bases, and 10 bases lay outside the gene matches. The CDR3 DNA follows: TGTGCCAGCAGCTCCACCTCGGACAGGCCATCCTACGAGCAGTACTTC. Encoded protein: CASSSTSDRPSYEQYF.

The chain joins TRBV7-2 to TRBJ2-3, with D perhaps TRBD2 (5 bases). Germline CDR1 SGHTA, CDR2 FQGNSA. V lost 2 bases, J lost 2 bases, and 8 bases lay in between. The CDR3 contains 14 residues. The DNA of the CDR3 is TGTGCCAGCAGCTTAAGGACTTTCACAGATACGCAGTATTTT. This codes for CASSLRTFTDTQYF.

In this sample, this clone turned up a few times. The chain links TRBV18 to TRBJ1-6; D gene unclear. This CDR3 contains 13 residues. V was cut by 2 bases and J by 7 bases, with 6 bases left in between. Germline-derived CDR1 and CDR2 are KGHSH and LQKENI. The CDR3, as DNA: TGTGCCAGCTCACCAGGGGAGAATTCACCCCTCCACTTT. It yields the protein CASSPGENSPLHF.

This clone was detected only once. The gene calls are TRBV6-1 and TRBJ1-2, with TRBD1 matching over 10 bases. J lost 7 bases, V lost 1 base, and 6 bases had no gene match. The germline CDR1 and CDR2 sequences are MNHNS and SASEGT. This CDR3 has 15 amino acids. The CDR3 region has the DNA TGTGCCAGCAGTGAAGGGACAGGGGGGATTCGTGGCTACACCTTC. This encodes CASSEGTGGIRGYTF.

V is TRBV20-1 and J is TRBJ2-7; D remains unclear. Trimming cost V 5 bases and J 6 bases, with 11 bases left between them. The CDR3 runs to 11 residues. From germline, CDR1 is DFQATT and CDR2 SNEGSKA (reference sequence). The chain's CDR3 is CSARSVAEQYF. The DNA for the CDR3 is TGCAGTGCTCGCTCAGTCGCCGAGCAGTACTTC.

This chain connects TRBV29-1 to TRBJ1-1; D gene ambiguous. The CDR3 covers 13 residues. Looked up from germline, CDR1 is SQVTM and CDR2 is ANQGSEA. The ends were cut back, 4 bases at V and 1 base at J, with 10 bases in the middle. In DNA form, the CDR3 reads TGCAGCGTTGTGATCCGGGAGAACACTGAAGCTTTCTTT. Protein: CSVVIRENTEAFF.

The chain combines TRBV7-2 with TRBJ2-7; tentative D call: TRBD2 (6 bases). The germline CDR1 and CDR2 sequences are SGHTA and FQGNSA. The CDR3 runs 14 residues. V shed 7 bases and J shed 2 bases, with 15 bases lying between them. The CDR3 DNA reads TGTGCCAGCACCCAGCCGGGGGAGACCTACGAGCAGTACTTC. Its translation is CASTQPGETYEQYF.